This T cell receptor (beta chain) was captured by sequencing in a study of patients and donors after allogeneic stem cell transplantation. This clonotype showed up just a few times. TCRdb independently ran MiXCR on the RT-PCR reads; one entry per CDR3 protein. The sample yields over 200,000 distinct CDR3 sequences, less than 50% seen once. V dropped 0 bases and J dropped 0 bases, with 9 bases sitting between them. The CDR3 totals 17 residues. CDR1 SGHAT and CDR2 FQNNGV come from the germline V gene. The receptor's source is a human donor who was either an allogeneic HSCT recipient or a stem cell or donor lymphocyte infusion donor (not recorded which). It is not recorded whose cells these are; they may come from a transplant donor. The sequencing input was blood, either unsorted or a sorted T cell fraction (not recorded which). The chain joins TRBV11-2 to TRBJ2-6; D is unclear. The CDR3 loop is CASSLEWADSGANVLTF. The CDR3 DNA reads TGTGCCAGCAGCTTAGAGTGGGCAGACTCTGGGGCCAACGTCCTGACTTTC.